The text below deals with one TCR beta chain. Its specificity is unknown. V lost 0 bases and J 5 bases, leaving 11 bases between the germline ends. Germline CDR1 MNHEY, CDR2 SVGAGI. This CDR3 comprises 14 residues. This specimen comes from a study of shared clonotypes between healthy human individuals. Study at large: CD4 naive and memory got three plates each, CD8 naive two, CD8 memory one.

Adult donors, all healthy and HIV-negative, had no recent acute infections or vaccinations. Findings and limits, study-wide: Clonotype sharing among donors was thought likely to change with sequencing depth.

Assay: immunoSEQ multiplex PCR; the TCRdb copy retains only in-frame clones and omits some. The sample lists some 2,400,000 clones, approximately 94% seen once, with more than 0.1% in the top ten. This clonotype was obtained from a man between 18 and 29 years old in good health. The chain carries TRBV6-5 and TRBJ2-7, with D uncertain. The sample taken for sequencing was naive CD4+ T cells sorted from blood. Described subset: CD45RA+ positively selected. The CDR3 DNA reads TGTGCCAGCAGTTACTCGAGAGAGTGGGACGAGCAGTACTTC. Protein sequence: CASSYSREWDEQYF.